The 9 T cell receptor beta chains presented below share a single source sample, sequenced in a study of lymphopenia after photon versus proton radiotherapy. Assay used: immunoSEQ multiplex PCR; TCRdb lists only in-frame clones, some missing. This table has 150,000 to 200,000 clones, about 85% appearing once. The material sequenced was peripheral blood, taken from a patient treated with photon-based radiotherapy. The receptors were sampled from a man in his forties or fifties with gastric cancer.

V and J are TRBV27 and TRBJ1-4; tentative D call: TRBD1 (5 bases). In germline, CDR1 is MNHEY, CDR2 SMNVEV (reference sequence). The length of the CDR3 is 14 residues. The ends were cut back, 3 bases at V and 6 bases at J, with 11 bases in the middle. The CDR3 DNA follows: TGTGCCAGCAGTTTCCAGGGAACGGATGAAAAACTGTTTTTT. The encoded protein is CASSFQGTDEKLFF. Full variable domain (remainder filled in from reference TRBV27 and TRBJ1-4): EAQVTQNPRYLITVTGKKLTVTCSQNMNHEYMSWYRQDPGLGLRQIYYSMNVEVTDKGDVPEGYKVSRKEKRNFPLILESPSPNQTSLYFCASSFQGTDEKLFFGSGTQLSVL.

In nucleotides, the CDR3 is TGTGCCAGCAGCCAGACCCGGGAACAGAACCTATATTTT. Its translation: CASSQTREQNLYF. The rearrangement joins TRBV7-2 to TRBJ1-3; D gene ambiguous. Trimming pared 5 bases from V and 14 bases from J, leaving 19 bases between. The CDR3 consists of 13 residues. The germline V gene encodes CDR1 SGHTA and CDR2 FQGNSA.

This clone has just one count. The chain carries TRBV7-8 and TRBJ2-1; D uncertain. Germline V CDR1 and CDR2: SGHVS, FQNEAQ. V lost 1 base, J lost 0 bases, and 4 bases lay in between. The CDR3 runs 14 residues. CDR3 sequence reads: CASSLEPSYNEQFF. CDR3 sequence (DNA): TGTGCCAGCAGCTTAGAGCCCTCCTACAATGAGCAGTTCTTC. Full variable domain (outside the CDR3, taken from reference TRBV7-8 and TRBJ2-1): GAGVSQSPRYKVAKRGQDVALRCDPISGHVSLFWYQQALGQGPEFLTYFQNEAQLDKSGLPSDRFFAERPEGSVSTLKIQRTQQEDSAVYLCASSLEPSYNEQFFGPGTRLTVL.

V gene TRBV15 combines with J gene TRBJ2-7, with TRBD2 matching over 7 bases. The V and J ends lost 4 bases and 2 bases, in that order; junction bases with no gene match: 8. Germline V gene sequence: CDR1 LNHNV, CDR2 YYDKDF (reference sequence). The CDR3 is made up of 15 amino acids. CDR3 nucleotides: TGTGCCACCAGCAAAGGACTAGGGAATACCTACGAGCAGTACTTC. This gives the protein CATSKGLGNTYEQYF.

This clone was detected once. The DNA for the CDR3 is TGTGCCAGCAGCTTAAACGGACTAGCGGAAGAGACCCAGTACTTC. This gives the protein CASSLNGLAEETQYF. The chain carries TRBV7-9 and TRBJ2-5, with 10 bases fitting TRBD2. V lost 2 bases, J lost 3 bases, and 3 bases stayed unmatched. This CDR3 has 15 residues. Germline V gene lookup returns CDR1 SEHNR and CDR2 FQNEAQ (reference sequence).

The chain joins TRBV27 to TRBJ2-1, with 13 bases fitting TRBD2. J was trimmed by 7 bases and V by 0 bases; bases with no gene match: 6. Germline values: CDR1 MNHEY, CDR2 SMNVEV (reference sequence). The CDR3 spans 17 residues. The CDR3 bases are TGTGCCAGCAGTTTATCCCAGGGGACTAGCGGGACGAATGAGCAGTTCTTC. It codes for CASSLSQGTSGTNEQFF.

The V call is TRBV28, the J call TRBJ2-1, with a tentative D call TRBD1 (6 bases). The CDR3 length is 16 residues. The V and J ends lost 2 bases and 0 bases respectively, with 11 bases between them. Per germline, CDR1 MDHEN and CDR2 SYDVKM. The CDR3 region has the DNA TGTGCCAGCAGTTTACTCACAGGGAGCTCCTACAATGAGCAGTTCTTC. Encoded protein: CASSLLTGSSYNEQFF. Using reference TRBV28 and TRBJ2-1 for the parts outside the CDR3, the full variable domain is DVKVTQSSRYLVKRTGEKVFLECVQDMDHENMFWYRQDPGLGLRLIYFSYDVKMKEKGDIPEGYSVSREKKERFSLILESASTNQTSMYLCASSLLTGSSYNEQFFGPGTRLTVL.

As DNA, the CDR3 is TGTGCCAGCAGCTTCGGACTAGCAGCCAATGAGCAGTTCTTC. Translation gives CASSFGLAANEQFF. J is TRBJ2-1 and V is TRBV5-6; TRBD2 matches at 8 bases. The junction had 4 bases not matched to a gene; V was cut back by 2 bases and J by 6 bases. The CDR3 has 14 residues. CDR1 is SGHDT, CDR2 YYEEEE, per germline.

J is TRBJ2-1 and V is TRBV10-2; TRBD2 matches at 7 bases. V lost 2 bases and J lost 5; bases outside the gene matches: 6. The CDR3 runs to 15 residues. Germline lookup yields CDR1 WSHSY and CDR2 SAAADI. This CDR3 reads CASSEASSGHNEQFF. The CDR3 DNA is TGCGCCAGCAGTGAGGCGTCTAGCGGCCACAATGAGCAGTTCTTC.